This T cell receptor beta chain comes out of a study of T cells after somatic rescue of genetic block. Sequencing used immunoSEQ multiplex PCR; TCRdb keeps in-frame clones, though not all of them. The sample yields 9,500 to 14,000 clones, about four fifths seen once. The sample consisted of peripheral blood mononuclear cells (PBMCs). The TCR sequence derives from a boy aged 10-17 years.

The DNA for the CDR3 is TGTGCCAGCAGTGAAGCGGGACTAGCGGGAGTATTGGAGACCCAGTACTTC. Encoded protein: CASSEAGLAGVLETQYF. V usage is TRBV2 and J usage is TRBJ2-5, with 14 bases identical to TRBD2. The length of the CDR3 is 17 residues. Germline-derived CDR1 and CDR2 are SNHLY and FYNNEI. V was pared by 0 bases and J by 5 bases, with 5 bases of the junction left unmatched.